The 19 T cell receptor beta chains given below trace back to one sample, sequenced in a study of T cell responses to AZD1222 COVID-19 vaccine. Some clones are missing from TCRdb's copy, which holds only in-frame ones; the method was immunoSEQ multiplex PCR. The table shows around 77,000 clones, with 80% to 90% occurring only once. This sample comprised peripheral blood, obtained on day 0 of AZD1222 vaccination. These TCRs come from an adult in good health.

This chain joins TRBV28 and TRBJ1-1, with 9 positions matching TRBD1. The CDR3 has 15 residues. V lost 5 bases, J lost 4 bases, and 8 bases stayed unmatched. CDR1 is MDHEN, CDR2 SYDVKM, per germline. In nucleotides, the CDR3 is TGTGCCAGCAGTACCCCCGGGACAGGGATCACTGAAGCTTTCTTT. This encodes CASSTPGTGITEAFF.

The chain combines TRBV15 with TRBJ1-4; tentative D call: TRBD1 (6 bases). Trimming removed 1 base at V and 2 bases at J, with 11 bases between. CDR1 LNHNV and CDR2 YYDKDF come from the germline V gene (reference sequence). This CDR3 contains 16 residues. The CDR3 bases are TGTGCCACCAGCAGAGGAGGGGGGGCCACTAATGAAAAACTGTTTTTT. This gives the protein CATSRGGGATNEKLFF.

The chain has TRBV7-9 and TRBJ2-1; TRBD1 or TRBD2 may be the D gene (5 bases each). CDR3 size: 17 residues. Trimming took 5 bases from V and 8 from J, leaving 25 bases between them. The germline V gene has CDR1 SEHNR and CDR2 FQNEAQ (reference sequence). CDR3 sequence (DNA): TGTGCCAGCAGCCCCGCCCCCATGGGGGAAGAATCGGATGAGCAGTTCTTC. Translated: CASSPAPMGEESDEQFF. The whole variable domain, filled in from reference TRBV7-9 and TRBJ2-1, reads DTGVSQNPRHKITKRGQNVTFRCDPISEHNRLYWYRQTLGQGPEFLTYFQNEAQLEKSRLLSDRFSAERPKGSFSTLEIQRTEQGDSAMYLCASSPAPMGEESDEQFFGPGTRLTVL.

The chain recombines TRBV19 with TRBJ1-2; 7 bases are a match to TRBD1. Germline CDR1 reads LNHDA; CDR2 reads SQIVND (reference sequence). The CDR3 length is 16 residues. Trimming at V came to 4 bases and at J to 5 bases, leaving 13 bases not matched to a gene. For the CDR3, the DNA is TGTGCCAGTAGTACCCTTCGGGACAGTTTAATATATGGCTACACCTTC. The encoded protein is CASSTLRDSLIYGYTF.

This chain links TRBV6-1 with TRBJ1-3, with TRBD1 as a possible D gene (5 bases). Germline lookup yields CDR1 MNHNS and CDR2 SASEGT. Trimming left V 1 base short and J 0 bases short, with 7 bases between. This CDR3 is 15 amino acids long. CDR3 amino acids: CASSEVRGSGNTIYF. The DNA of the CDR3 is TGTGCCAGCAGTGAAGTGAGGGGCTCTGGAAACACCATATATTTT.

This chain connects TRBV27 to TRBJ1-2; D possibly corresponds to TRBD1 (5 bases). The CDR3 runs 13 residues. Germline-derived CDR1 and CDR2 are MNHEY and SMNVEV (reference sequence). V shed 5 bases and J shed 8 bases, with 15 bases lying between them. The CDR3 sequence: CASSGTGLSGYTF. The DNA for the CDR3 is TGTGCCAGCAGTGGTACGGGACTCTCGGGCTACACCTTC.

This sequence joins TRBV27 and TRBJ2-7; 12 nucleotides agree with TRBD1. The length of the CDR3 is 16 residues. Germline V CDR1 and CDR2: MNHEY, SMNVEV (reference sequence). V lost 5 bases to trimming and J lost 6 bases; unmatched junction nucleotides: 11. In nucleotides, the CDR3 is TGTGCCAGCAGTGCAGGGACAGGGGGCATGAAAGGCGAGCAGTACTTC. Amino acids: CASSAGTGGMKGEQYF.

This chain connects TRBV3-1 (or the pseudogene TRBV3-2) to TRBJ1-6; D remains ambiguous. The CDR3 has 13 residues. V was trimmed by 1 base and J by 10 bases, leaving 8 bases between them. Germline CDR1 and CDR2: LGHDT and YNNKEL (reference sequence). The CDR3 sequence is CASSQGALSPLHF. In DNA form, the CDR3 reads TGTGCCAGCAGCCAAGGAGCCCTGTCACCCCTCCACTTT.

The J gene is TRBJ2-3, the V gene TRBV7-3; TRBD2 matches at 11 bases. The junction had 10 bases not matched to a gene; V was cut back by 5 bases and J by 3 bases. Looked up from germline, CDR1 is SGHTA and CDR2 is FQGTGA. The CDR3 runs to 17 residues. The CDR3 DNA follows: TGTGCCAGCAGCCCCCAAGGTAGCGGGGGGGCGACAGATACGCAGTATTTT. This codes for CASSPQGSGGATDTQYF.

This clone was seen more than once but under ten times. The chain is built from TRBV4-1 and TRBJ2-7; the D gene could be TRBD1 or TRBD2 (6 bases each). Germline loops: CDR1 MGHRA, CDR2 YSYEKL. V was clipped by 0 bases and J by 7 bases, with 13 bases between them. The CDR3 runs to 14 residues. CDR3 nucleotides: TGCGCCAGCAGCCAAGAAGTCGGGGGCGGAGAGCAGTACTTC. Translating gives CASSQEVGGGEQYF.

The chain uses TRBV29-1 and TRBJ2-1; 7 bases line up with TRBD1. The germline CDR1 and CDR2 sequences are SQVTM and ANQGSEA. The V segment lost 3 bases and the J segment 8 bases; nucleotides outside the gene matches: 7. The CDR3 loop spans 13 amino acids. The CDR3 DNA reads TGCAGCGTTGAGGTTGACAGGGTAGATGAGCAGTTCTTC. It yields the protein CSVEVDRVDEQFF.

The chain carries TRBV5-5 and TRBJ1-2; D gene unclear. This CDR3 spans 17 amino acids. In germline, CDR1 is SGHKS, CDR2 YYEKEE (reference sequence). Deletions cut 5 bases from V and 3 bases from J, with 23 bases between. CDR3 region: CASRLSGGRLADYGYTF. CDR3 coding DNA: TGTGCCAGCAGATTGAGTGGTGGGAGACTAGCTGACTATGGCTACACCTTC.

The V call is TRBV5-1, the J call TRBJ1-1, with D uncertain. This CDR3 has 11 amino acids. The germline V gene has CDR1 SGHRS and CDR2 YFSETQ. The V gene lost 5 bases and the J gene lost 5 bases, with 7 bases spanning the gap. CDR3 sequence reads: CASRTGTEAFF. The DNA for the CDR3 is TGCGCCAGCAGAACTGGGACTGAAGCTTTCTTT.

The V and J genes are TRBV7-2 and TRBJ2-5; no clear D. Deletions cut 2 bases from V and 0 bases from J, with 4 bases between. Germline V CDR1 and CDR2: SGHTA, FQGNSA. This CDR3 has 13 amino acids. The CDR3 loop is CASSLSYQETQYF. In DNA form, the CDR3 reads TGTGCCAGCAGCTTATCCTACCAAGAGACCCAGTACTTC.

As regards this clone: The junction departs from germline at one end; a sequencing error may be responsible. V is TRBV13 and J is TRBJ2-3; 8 nucleotides align to TRBD2. Germline CDR1 is PRHDT and CDR2 is FYEKMQ (reference sequence). CDR3 length: 15 residues. This CDR3 reads CASRLGAGGTDTQYF. For the CDR3, the DNA is TGTGCCAGCAGGTTAGGAGCGGGGGGCACAGATACGCAGTATTTT.

CDR3 in DNA: TGTGCCAGCAGCAGCTACGAGCAGTACTTC. Its protein product is CASSSYEQYF. The chain recombines TRBV7-3 with TRBJ2-7; D is undetermined. CDR1 and CDR2 from the germline V gene are SGHTA and FQGTGA. The CDR3 runs to 10 residues. Deletions cut 5 bases from V and 3 bases from J, with 2 bases between.

The V and J genes are TRBV9 and TRBJ1-1; 8 nucleotides align to TRBD1. V gave up 4 bases and J gave up 3 bases; unmatched junction bases: 11. CDR3 length: 16 residues. The germline V gene encodes CDR1 SGDLS and CDR2 YYNGEE. The chain's CDR3 is CASSPRTGIFYTEAFF. Written as DNA, the CDR3 is TGTGCCAGCAGCCCGCGGACAGGGATCTTTTACACTGAAGCTTTCTTT.

J is TRBJ2-7 and V is TRBV29-1, with 9 nucleotides matching TRBD1. Trimming at V came to 0 bases and at J to 2 bases, leaving 11 bases not matched to a gene. The CDR3 is 17 amino acids. Germline lookup yields CDR1 SQVTM and CDR2 ANQGSEA. DNA of the CDR3: TGCAGCGTTGAAGATAAACCAACACAGGGGGCAACCTACGAGCAGTACTTC. As protein: CSVEDKPTQGATYEQYF.

The J gene is TRBJ2-1, the V gene TRBV5-4, with D uncertain. V was trimmed by 4 bases and J by 5 bases, leaving 4 bases between them. Per the germline V gene, CDR1 is SGHNT and CDR2 is YYREEE (reference sequence). The CDR3 runs to 11 residues. CDR3 sequence reads: CASSVDNEQFF. The CDR3 DNA sequence: TGTGCCAGCAGCGTAGACAATGAGCAGTTCTTC.